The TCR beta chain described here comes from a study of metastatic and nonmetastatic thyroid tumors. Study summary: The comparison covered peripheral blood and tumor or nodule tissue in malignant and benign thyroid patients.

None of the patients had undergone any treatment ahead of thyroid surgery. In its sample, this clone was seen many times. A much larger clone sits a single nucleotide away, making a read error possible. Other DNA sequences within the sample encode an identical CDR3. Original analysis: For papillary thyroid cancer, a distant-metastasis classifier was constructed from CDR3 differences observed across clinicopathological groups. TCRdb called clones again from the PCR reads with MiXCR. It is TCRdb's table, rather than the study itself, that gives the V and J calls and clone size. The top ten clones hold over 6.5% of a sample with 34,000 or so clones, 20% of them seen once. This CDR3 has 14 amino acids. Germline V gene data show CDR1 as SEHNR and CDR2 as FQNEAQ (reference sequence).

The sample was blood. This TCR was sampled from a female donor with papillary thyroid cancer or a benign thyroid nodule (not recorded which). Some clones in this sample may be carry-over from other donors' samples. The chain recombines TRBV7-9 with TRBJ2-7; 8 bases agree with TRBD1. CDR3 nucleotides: TGTGCCAGCAGCCACCGGGACAGGAACTACGAGCAATACTTC. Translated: CASSHRDRNYEQYF.